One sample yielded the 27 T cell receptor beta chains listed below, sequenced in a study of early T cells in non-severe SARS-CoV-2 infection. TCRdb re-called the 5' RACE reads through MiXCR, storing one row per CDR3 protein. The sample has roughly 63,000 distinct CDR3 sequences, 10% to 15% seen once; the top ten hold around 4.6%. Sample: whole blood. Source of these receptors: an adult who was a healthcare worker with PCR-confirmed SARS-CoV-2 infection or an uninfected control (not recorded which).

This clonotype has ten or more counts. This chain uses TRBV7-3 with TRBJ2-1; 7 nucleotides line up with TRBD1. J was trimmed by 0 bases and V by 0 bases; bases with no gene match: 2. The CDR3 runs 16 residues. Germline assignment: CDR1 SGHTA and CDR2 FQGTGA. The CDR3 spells CASSLTSGGSYNEQFF. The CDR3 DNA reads TGTGCCAGCAGCTTAACTTCAGGGGGCTCCTACAATGAGCAGTTCTTC. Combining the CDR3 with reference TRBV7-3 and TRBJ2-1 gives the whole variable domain GAGVSQTPSNKVTEKGKYVELRCDPISGHTALYWYRQSLGQGPEFLIYFQGTGAADDSGLPNDRFFAVRPEGSVSTLKIQRTERGDSAVYLCASSLTSGGSYNEQFFGPGTRLTVL.

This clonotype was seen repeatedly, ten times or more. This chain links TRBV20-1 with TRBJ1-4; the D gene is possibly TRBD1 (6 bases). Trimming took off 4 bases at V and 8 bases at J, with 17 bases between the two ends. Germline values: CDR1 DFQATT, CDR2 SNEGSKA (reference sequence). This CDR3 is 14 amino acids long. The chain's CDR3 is CSATPTGRSEKLFF. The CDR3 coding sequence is TGCAGTGCTACCCCGACAGGAAGGTCCGAAAAACTGTTTTTT.

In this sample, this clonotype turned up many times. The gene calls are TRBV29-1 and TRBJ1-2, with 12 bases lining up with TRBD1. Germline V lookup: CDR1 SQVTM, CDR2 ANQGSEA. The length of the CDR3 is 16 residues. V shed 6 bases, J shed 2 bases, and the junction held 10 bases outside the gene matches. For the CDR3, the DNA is TGCAGCGTCCAGGGCGGGACAGGGGGCTCCAACTATGGCTACACCTTC. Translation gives CSVQGGTGGSNYGYTF.

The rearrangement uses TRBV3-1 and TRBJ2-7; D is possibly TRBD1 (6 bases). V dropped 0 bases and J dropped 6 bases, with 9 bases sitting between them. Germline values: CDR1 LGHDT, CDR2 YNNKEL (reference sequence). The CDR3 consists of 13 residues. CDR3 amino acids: CASSQDVRGEQYF. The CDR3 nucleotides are TGTGCCAGCAGCCAAGATGTCAGGGGCGAGCAGTACTTC.

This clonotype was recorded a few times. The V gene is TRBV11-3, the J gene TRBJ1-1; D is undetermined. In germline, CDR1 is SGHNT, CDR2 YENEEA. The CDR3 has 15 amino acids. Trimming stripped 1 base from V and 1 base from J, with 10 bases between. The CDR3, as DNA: TGTGCCAGCAGCTTAGGGGGTATTGAGAACACTGAAGCTTTCTTT. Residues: CASSLGGIENTEAFF.

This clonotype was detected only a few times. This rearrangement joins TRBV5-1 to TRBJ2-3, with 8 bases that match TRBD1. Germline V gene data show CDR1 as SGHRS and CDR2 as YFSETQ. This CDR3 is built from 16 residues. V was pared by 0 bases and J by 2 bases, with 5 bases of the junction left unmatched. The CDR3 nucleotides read TGCGCCAGCAGCTTGGAACAGGGGGACCCCACAGATACGCAGTATTTT. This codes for CASSLEQGDPTDTQYF. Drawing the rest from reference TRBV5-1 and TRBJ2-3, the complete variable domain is KAGVTQTPRYLIKTRGQQVTLSCSPISGHRSVSWYQQTPGQGLQFLFEYFSETQRNKGNFPGRFSGRQFSNSRSEMNVSTLELGDSALYLCASSLEQGDPTDTQYFGPGTRLTVL.

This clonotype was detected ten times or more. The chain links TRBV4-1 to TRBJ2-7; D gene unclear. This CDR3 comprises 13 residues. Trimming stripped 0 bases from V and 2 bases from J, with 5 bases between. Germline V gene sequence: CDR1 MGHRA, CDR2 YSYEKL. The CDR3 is CASSQDRTYEQYF. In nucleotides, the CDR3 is TGCGCCAGCAGCCAAGACAGAACCTACGAGCAGTACTTC.

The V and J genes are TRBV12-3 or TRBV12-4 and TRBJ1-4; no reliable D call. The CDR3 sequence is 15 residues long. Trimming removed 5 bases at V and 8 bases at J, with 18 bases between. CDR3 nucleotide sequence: TGTGCCAGCAGTCGAATCAGCCCCGGCAGGGAAAAACTGTTTTTT. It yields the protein CASSRISPGREKLFF.

CDR3 bases: TGTGCCAGCAGAGACAGGGGGCGGCCCTTTGAGACCCAGTACTTC. Its translation: CASRDRGRPFETQYF. The chain employs TRBV2 and TRBJ2-5; 10 nucleotides match TRBD1. The CDR3 consists of 15 residues. With 6 bases clipped from V and 5 bases from J, the junction kept 9 bases outside the gene matches. Germline V gene sequence: CDR1 SNHLY, CDR2 FYNNEI. Full variable domain (remainder filled in from reference TRBV2 and TRBJ2-5): EPEVTQTPSHQVTQMGQEVILRCVPISNHLYFYWYRQILGQKVEFLVSFYNNEISEKSEIFDDQFSVERPDGSNFTLKIRSTKLEDSAMYFCASRDRGRPFETQYFGPGTRLLVL.

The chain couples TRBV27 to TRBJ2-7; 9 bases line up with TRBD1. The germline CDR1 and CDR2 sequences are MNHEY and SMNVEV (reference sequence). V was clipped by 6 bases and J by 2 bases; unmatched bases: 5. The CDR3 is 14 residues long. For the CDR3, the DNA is TGTGCCAGCAGACTGGGACAGGGCACCTACGAGCAGTACTTC. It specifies CASRLGQGTYEQYF.

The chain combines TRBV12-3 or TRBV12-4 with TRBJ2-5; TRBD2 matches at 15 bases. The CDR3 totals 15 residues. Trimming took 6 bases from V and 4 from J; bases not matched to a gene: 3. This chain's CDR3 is CASRLGLAGGETQYF. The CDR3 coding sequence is TGTGCCAGCAGGTTGGGACTAGCGGGGGGAGAGACCCAGTACTTC.

CDR3 coding DNA: TGTGCCAGCAGTGATAGCACAGCTGGGGCCAACGTCCTGACTTTC. It translates to CASSDSTAGANVLTF. The chain couples TRBV6-1 to TRBJ2-6; D not certain. The ends were cut back, 3 bases at V and 2 bases at J, with 8 bases in the middle. The CDR3 has 15 residues. Germline assignment: CDR1 MNHNS and CDR2 SASEGT.

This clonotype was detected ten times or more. CDR3 coding DNA: TGTGCCAGCAGCTTGAGGGCCCTAGCTGTGGAGCTGTTTTTT. It is translated as CASSLRALAVELFF. The J gene is TRBJ2-2, the V gene TRBV5-5, with D perhaps TRBD2 (5 bases). This CDR3 region has 14 residues. V was shortened by 1 base and J by 10 bases, with 14 bases between the two germline ends. Germline CDR1 reads SGHKS; CDR2 reads YYEKEE (reference sequence).

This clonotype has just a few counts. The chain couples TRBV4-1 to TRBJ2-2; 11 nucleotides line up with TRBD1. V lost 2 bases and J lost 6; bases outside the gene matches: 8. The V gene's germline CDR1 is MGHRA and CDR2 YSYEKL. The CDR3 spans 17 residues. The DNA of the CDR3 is TGCGCCAGCAGCCAATTTTCGGGACAGGGGGTCTCCGGGGAGCTGTTTTTT. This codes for CASSQFSGQGVSGELFF.

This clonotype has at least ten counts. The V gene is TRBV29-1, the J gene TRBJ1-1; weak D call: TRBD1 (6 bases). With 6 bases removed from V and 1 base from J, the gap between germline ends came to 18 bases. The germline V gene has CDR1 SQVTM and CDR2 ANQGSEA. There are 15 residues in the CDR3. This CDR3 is CSVAGTLERNTEAFF. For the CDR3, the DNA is TGCAGCGTGGCCGGGACACTCGAACGGAACACTGAAGCTTTCTTT. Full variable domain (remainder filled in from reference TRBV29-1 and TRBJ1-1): SAVISQKPSRDICQRGTSLTIQCQVDSQVTMMFWYRQQPGQSLTLIATANQGSEATYESGFVIDKFPISRPNLTFSTLTVSNMSPEDSSIYLCSVAGTLERNTEAFFGQGTRLTVV.

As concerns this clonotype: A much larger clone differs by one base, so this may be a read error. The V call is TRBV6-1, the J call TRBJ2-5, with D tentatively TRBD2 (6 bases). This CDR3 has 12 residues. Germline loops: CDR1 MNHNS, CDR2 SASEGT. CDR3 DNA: TGTGTCAGCGAGTCGGGGGAAGAGACCCAGTACTTC. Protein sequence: CVSESGEETQYF.

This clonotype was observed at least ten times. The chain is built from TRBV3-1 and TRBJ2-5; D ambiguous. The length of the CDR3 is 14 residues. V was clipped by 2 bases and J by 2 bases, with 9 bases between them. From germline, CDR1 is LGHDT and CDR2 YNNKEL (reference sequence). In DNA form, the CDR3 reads TGTGCCAGCAGCCAACGGGCCCCTCAAGAGACCCAGTACTTC. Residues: CASSQRAPQETQYF.

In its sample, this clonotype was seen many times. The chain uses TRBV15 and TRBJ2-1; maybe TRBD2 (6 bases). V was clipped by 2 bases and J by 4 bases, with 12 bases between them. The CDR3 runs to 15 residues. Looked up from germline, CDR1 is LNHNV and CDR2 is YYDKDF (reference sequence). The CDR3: CATSRRSGLYNEQFF. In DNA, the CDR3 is TGTGCCACCAGCAGACGATCAGGACTATACAATGAGCAGTTCTTC.

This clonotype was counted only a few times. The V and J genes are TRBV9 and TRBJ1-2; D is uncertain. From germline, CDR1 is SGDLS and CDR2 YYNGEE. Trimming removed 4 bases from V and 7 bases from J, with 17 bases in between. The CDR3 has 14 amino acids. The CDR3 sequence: CASSPQTGGGGYTF. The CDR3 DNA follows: TGTGCCAGCAGCCCCCAGACGGGAGGCGGTGGCTACACCTTC.

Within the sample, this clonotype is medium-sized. CDR3 DNA: TGTGCCAGCAGCTTACTGAAGACGGGGAGGCCTAATGAAAAACTGTTTTTT. Translation: CASSLLKTGRPNEKLFF. V is TRBV7-9 and J is TRBJ1-4; D remains unclear. V lost 2 bases to trimming and J lost 3 bases, with 16 bases between them. CDR1 and CDR2 (germline): SEHNR, FQNEAQ (reference sequence). The CDR3 is 17 amino acids.

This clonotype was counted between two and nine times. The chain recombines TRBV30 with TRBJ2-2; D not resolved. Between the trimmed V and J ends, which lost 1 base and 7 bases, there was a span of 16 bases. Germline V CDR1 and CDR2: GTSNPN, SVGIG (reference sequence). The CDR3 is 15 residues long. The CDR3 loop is CAWSAAVGAFGELFF. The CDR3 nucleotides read TGTGCCTGGAGTGCCGCCGTGGGCGCGTTCGGGGAGCTGTTTTTT.

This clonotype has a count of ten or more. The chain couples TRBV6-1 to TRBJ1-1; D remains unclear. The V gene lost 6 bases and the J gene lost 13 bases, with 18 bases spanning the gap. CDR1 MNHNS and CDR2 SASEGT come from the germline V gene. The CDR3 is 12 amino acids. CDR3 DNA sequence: TGTGCCAGCAGCCCAAGGGCGGGCGGGGATTTCTTT. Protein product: CASSPRAGGDFF.

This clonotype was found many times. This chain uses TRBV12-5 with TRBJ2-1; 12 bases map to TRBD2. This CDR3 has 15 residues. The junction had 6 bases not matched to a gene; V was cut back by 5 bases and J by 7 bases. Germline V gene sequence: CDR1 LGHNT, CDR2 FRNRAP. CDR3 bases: TGTGCTAGTGGTCCGTGGACTAGCGGGGCAAATGAGCAGTTCTTC. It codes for CASGPWTSGANEQFF.

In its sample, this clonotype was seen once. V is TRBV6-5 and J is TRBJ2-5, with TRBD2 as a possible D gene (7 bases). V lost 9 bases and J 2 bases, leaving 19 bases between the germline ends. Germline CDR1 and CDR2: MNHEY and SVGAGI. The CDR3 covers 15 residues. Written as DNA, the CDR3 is TGTGCCAGAAGTAAAGGGGGGGCCTTTCAAGAGACCCAGTACTTC. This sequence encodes CARSKGGAFQETQYF.

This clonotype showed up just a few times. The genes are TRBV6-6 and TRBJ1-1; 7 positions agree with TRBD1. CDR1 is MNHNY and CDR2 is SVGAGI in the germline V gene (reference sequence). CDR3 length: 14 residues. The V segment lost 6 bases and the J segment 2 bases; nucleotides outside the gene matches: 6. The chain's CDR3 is CASRPRQGNTEAFF. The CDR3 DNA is TGTGCCAGCAGACCACGACAGGGCAACACTGAAGCTTTCTTT.

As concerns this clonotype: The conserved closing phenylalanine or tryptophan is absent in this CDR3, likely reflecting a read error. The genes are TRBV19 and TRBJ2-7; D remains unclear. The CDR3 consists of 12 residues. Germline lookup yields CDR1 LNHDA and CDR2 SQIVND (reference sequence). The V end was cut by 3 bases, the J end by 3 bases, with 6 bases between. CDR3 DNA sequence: TGTGCCAGTAGTATCTTAGGCTACGAGCAGTACTCC. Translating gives CASSILGYEQYS.

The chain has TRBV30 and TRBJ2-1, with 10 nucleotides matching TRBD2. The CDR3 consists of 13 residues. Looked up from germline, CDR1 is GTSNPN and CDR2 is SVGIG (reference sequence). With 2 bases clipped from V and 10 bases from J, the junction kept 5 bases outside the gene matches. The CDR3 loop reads CAWSLAGGGEQFF. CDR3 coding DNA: TGTGCCTGGAGTTTAGCGGGGGGAGGCGAGCAGTTCTTC. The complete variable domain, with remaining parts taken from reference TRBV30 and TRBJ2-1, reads SQTIHQWPATLVQPVGSPLSLECTVEGTSNPNLYWYRQAAGRGLQLLFYSVGIGQISSEVPQNLSASRPQDRQFILSSKKLLLSDSGFYLCAWSLAGGGEQFFGPGTRLTVL.